Presented here are 9 T cell receptor beta chains from one specimen sequenced in a study of OX40 agonist ivuxolimab in advanced cancers. Receptors were amplified or captured by the immunoSEQ multiplex PCR assay. What TCRdb holds here is the immuneACCESS table cut down to in-frame rearrangements. Part of the clones is not present; checked against another copy, under half of the missing clones reflect an unresolved V gene, and the others are unexplained. This sample comprises roughly 77,000 clones, approximately 85% of them detected only once. The top ten clones comprise less than 2.5% of the sample. Specimen: CD4+ or CD8+ T cells sorted from blood, collected in a trial of the OX40 agonist ivuxolimab. The source is an adult with an advanced solid tumor such as melanoma, head and neck, liver or kidney cancer.

This clone was counted between two and nine times. The chain employs TRBV30 and TRBJ1-6; TRBD1 might be the D (5 bases). Germline-derived CDR1 and CDR2 are GTSNPN and SVGIG (reference sequence). CDR3 length: 14 residues. The V end lost 1 base, the J end lost 8 bases, and 12 bases lay between the germline ends. The DNA for the CDR3 is TGTGCCTGGAGTGGCAGAGGGGCCGATTCACCCCTCCACTTT. Encoded protein: CAWSGRGADSPLHF. Filled out from reference TRBV30 and TRBJ1-6, the complete variable domain reads SQTIHQWPATLVQPVGSPLSLECTVEGTSNPNLYWYRQAAGRGLQLLFYSVGIGQISSEVPQNLSASRPQDRQFILSSKKLLLSDSGFYLCAWSGRGADSPLHFGNGTRLTVT.

This clone was counted a few times. CDR3 in DNA: TGTGCCAGCAGCTCGCGACAGGGAGGGAATTCACCCCTCCACTTT. Translation gives CASSSRQGGNSPLHF. The chain recombines TRBV7-9 with TRBJ1-6, with 7 bases lining up with TRBD1. Germline V lookup: CDR1 SEHNR, CDR2 FQNEAQ (reference sequence). The CDR3 contains 15 residues. The J segment lost 7 bases and the V segment lost 4 bases, leaving 7 bases of the junction unmatched.

V gene TRBV19 combines with J gene TRBJ2-3; 10 nucleotides line up with TRBD2. The germline gives CDR1 LNHDA, CDR2 SQIVND (reference sequence). CDR3 length: 16 amino acids. J gave up 5 bases and V 5 bases, and 10 bases lay outside the gene matches. The CDR3: CASSPEKRGGVDTQYF. In nucleotides, the CDR3 is TGTGCCAGTAGTCCAGAGAAGCGGGGGGGCGTAGATACGCAGTATTTT.

CDR3 sequence reads: CASRQQDTNYGYTF. For the CDR3, the DNA is TGTGCCAGCAGACAACAGGACACTAACTATGGCTACACCTTC. J is TRBJ1-2 and V is TRBV7-9, with D perhaps matching TRBD1 (5 bases). Germline CDR1 and CDR2: SEHNR and FQNEAQ (reference sequence). The CDR3 covers 14 residues. V was cut by 6 bases and J by 0 bases, with 11 bases left in between.

This rearrangement joins TRBV19 to TRBJ2-3, with D hard to call. The length of the CDR3 is 11 residues. Germline assignment: CDR1 LNHDA and CDR2 SQIVND (reference sequence). The germline V and J ends were trimmed by 7 bases and 5 bases, with 7 bases remaining between them. CDR3 in DNA: TGTGCCAGTAAGGTTGGAGATACGCAGTATTTT. Amino acids: CASKVGDTQYF.

The chain couples TRBV9 to TRBJ2-3; no definite D call. Per germline, CDR1 SGDLS and CDR2 YYNGEE. This CDR3 has 14 residues. Trimming stripped 2 bases from V and 4 bases from J, with 11 bases between. The CDR3 here is CASSVNPGPDTQYF. CDR3 nucleotide sequence: TGTGCCAGCAGCGTCAACCCGGGTCCAGATACGCAGTATTTT.

This clone came up once. The rearrangement uses TRBV5-1 and TRBJ2-1; D not resolved. This CDR3 spans 11 amino acids. V gave up 2 bases and J gave up 9 bases, with 6 bases separating them. In germline, CDR1 is SGHRS, CDR2 YFSETQ. The CDR3 sequence: CASSFTVEQFF. The DNA of the CDR3 is TGCGCCAGCAGCTTCACAGTTGAGCAGTTCTTC.

This clone appeared a single time. The rearrangement uses TRBV9 and TRBJ2-3, with D possibly being TRBD2 (6 bases). The CDR3 has 17 amino acids. CDR1 is SGDLS and CDR2 is YYNGEE in the germline V gene. V was pared by 2 bases and J by 2 bases, with 18 bases between. The CDR3 sequence is CASSVAPGLLPTDTQYF. Here the CDR3 DNA reads TGTGCCAGCAGCGTGGCTCCGGGACTCCTACCCACAGATACGCAGTATTTT.

A few counts support this clone. The chain has TRBV7-2 and TRBJ1-6, with D maybe TRBD1 (6 bases). Germline CDR1 and CDR2: SGHTA and FQGNSA. The CDR3 is 15 residues long. With 3 bases removed from V and 5 bases from J, the gap between germline ends came to 11 bases. CDR3 amino acids: CASSFRAGDNSPLHF. The CDR3 coding sequence is TGTGCCAGCAGCTTCAGGGCAGGGGATAATTCACCCCTCCACTTT.